A single sample is the source of the 20 T cell receptor beta chains below, sequenced in a study of metastatic and nonmetastatic thyroid tumors. TCRdb recomputed clones from the PCR reads via MiXCR. The table records some 17,000 clones, under 35% of them present only once. Before thyroid surgery, none of the patients had received any treatment. Sequencing was done on a sample of tumor tissue. These receptors were collected from a female donor with papillary thyroid cancer or a benign thyroid nodule (not recorded which). Some clones in this sample may be carry-over from other donors' samples.

This clone is classed as medium-sized (0.01 to 0.1%). The chain carries TRBV27 and TRBJ1-6, with D perhaps matching TRBD1 (6 bases). This CDR3 has 14 amino acids. The V end lost 6 bases, the J end lost 10 bases, and 16 bases lay between the germline ends. Germline V gene lookup returns CDR1 MNHEY and CDR2 SMNVEV (reference sequence). Written as DNA, the CDR3 is TGTGCCAGCAGCGCGTACAGGGTGGAATCACCCCTCCACTTT. This codes for CASSAYRVESPLHF.

Many counts were recorded for this clone. The CDR3 coding sequence is TGTGCCAGCAGCTTATCCGGACTCTCCTACGAGCAGTACTTC. This translates into CASSLSGLSYEQYF. The chain carries TRBV7-9 and TRBJ2-7; D is possibly TRBD2 (5 bases). V lost 2 bases to trimming and J lost 0 bases, with 8 bases between them. This CDR3 has 14 residues. Germline V gives CDR1 SEHNR, CDR2 FQNEAQ (reference sequence).

This clone was recorded many times. This may be a read error, as it is one base from a much larger clone. J is TRBJ1-4 and V is TRBV10-1; TRBD1 might be the D (6 bases). The CDR3 runs 16 residues. Trimming removed 3 bases at V and 8 bases at J, with 19 bases between. The germline CDR1 and CDR2 sequences are WNHNN and SYGVQD (reference sequence). This CDR3 reads CASSEQVGGVCEKLFF. CDR3 in DNA: TGCGCCAGCAGTGAACAGGTAGGGGGGGTATGCGAAAAACTGTTTTTT.

This clone was detected many times. This sequence joins TRBV7-9 and TRBJ1-6, with D possibly matching TRBD1 (5 bases). This CDR3 is built from 20 residues. The germline CDR1 and CDR2 sequences are SEHNR and FQNEAQ (reference sequence). Trimming removed 5 bases at V and 0 bases at J, with 23 bases between. CDR3 nucleotide sequence: TGTGCCAGCAGCGTCCTAGAGGAGCAGGGATTGAGCTCCTATAATTCACCCCTCCACTTT. It codes for CASSVLEEQGLSSYNSPLHF.

This clone was observed at least ten times. The V and J genes are TRBV13 and TRBJ2-1, with a tentative D call TRBD2 (6 bases). The germline V gene encodes CDR1 PRHDT and CDR2 FYEKMQ (reference sequence). The CDR3 length is 12 residues. V was trimmed by 4 bases and J by 7 bases, leaving 8 bases between them. CDR3 region: CASSSSVNEQFF. CDR3 nucleotide sequence: TGTGCCAGCAGCTCTAGCGTGAATGAGCAGTTCTTC.

By its share, this clone is medium-sized (0.01 to 0.1%). The CDR3 loop reads CASSPRGGGYEQYF. Here the CDR3 DNA reads TGTGCCAGCAGTCCGCGAGGGGGGGGCTACGAGCAGTACTTC. The V and J genes are TRBV6-1 and TRBJ2-7; maybe TRBD2 (7 bases). The CDR3 loop spans 14 amino acids. V lost 5 bases to trimming and J lost 3 bases, with 14 bases between them. Germline lookup yields CDR1 MNHNS and CDR2 SASEGT.

Comment on this clone: An end of the junction differs from the germline gene, which may be a read error. The chain uses TRBV20-1 and TRBJ1-6; D remains unclear. There are 12 residues in the CDR3. Germline CDR1 DFQATT, CDR2 SNEGSKA (reference sequence). The CDR3 region is CSASRKNSPLHF. The CDR3 region has the DNA TGCAGTGCTAGTCGGAAAAATTCACCCCTCCACTTC.

This clone was found many times. The rearrangement joins TRBV4-2 to TRBJ2-3; D possibly corresponds to TRBD1 (7 bases). Germline CDR1 and CDR2: LGHNA and YNFKEQ. The CDR3 is made up of 17 amino acids. The ends were cut back, 3 bases at V and 4 bases at J, with 20 bases in the middle. CDR3 residues: CASSHSRLGGGPDTQYF. Written as DNA, the CDR3 is TGTGCCAGCAGCCATTCCAGACTAGGAGGGGGCCCAGATACGCAGTATTTT.

The DNA of the CDR3 is TGTGCCAGCAGCCTCCCGGGACTACCCCCTGGATCGGAGTTCTTC. Translating it yields CASSLPGLPPGSEFF. The chain employs TRBV7-8 and TRBJ2-1; 7 nucleotides align to TRBD2. The CDR3 is made up of 15 amino acids. Losses at the gene ends were 5 bases for V and 14 bases for J; bases not matched to a gene: 18. Looked up from germline, CDR1 is SGHVS and CDR2 is FQNEAQ.

This clone was seen many times. This chain joins TRBV5-4 and TRBJ2-5; 7 bases align to TRBD2. V lost 4 bases to trimming and J lost 5 bases; unmatched junction nucleotides: 8. This CDR3 region has 14 residues. Germline assignment: CDR1 SGHNT and CDR2 YYREEE (reference sequence). The CDR3 DNA follows: TGTGCCAGCAGCCCCAAGGGAGGGCGGGAGACCCAGTACTTC. Its translation is CASSPKGGRETQYF.

This clone was observed a handful of times. V usage is TRBV29-1 and J usage is TRBJ1-1; D is unresolved. V dropped 5 bases and J dropped 1 base, with 8 bases sitting between them. The CDR3 sequence is 12 residues long. CDR1 is SQVTM and CDR2 is ANQGSEA in the germline V gene. As DNA, the CDR3 is TGCAGCGTTCAGGTTAGGAACACTGAAGCTTTCTTT. It is translated as CSVQVRNTEAFF.

V and J are TRBV2 and TRBJ2-3; 9 bases are shared with TRBD2. Germline trimming cut 4 bases from V and 0 bases from J; bases unmatched to any gene: 11. The germline CDR1 and CDR2 sequences are SNHLY and FYNNEI. The CDR3 is made up of 18 amino acids. The CDR3 protein is CASSGLLRRGGSTDTQYF. CDR3 sequence (DNA): TGTGCCAGCAGTGGCCTCCTCAGGCGGGGGGGAAGCACAGATACGCAGTATTTT.

This clone was detected many times. This chain joins TRBV4-2 and TRBJ2-1; the D gene is possibly TRBD2 (5 bases). CDR3 length: 15 amino acids. V gave up 0 bases and J gave up 6 bases, with 12 bases separating them. CDR1 and CDR2 from the germline V gene are LGHNA and YNFKEQ. As DNA, the CDR3 is TGTGCCAGCAGCCAAGAAGTCGGGATCGGCAATGAGCAGTTCTTC. Its protein is CASSQEVGIGNEQFF.

This clone showed up just a few times. This chain joins TRBV19 and TRBJ2-7, with D uncertain. The length of the CDR3 is 14 residues. V shed 4 bases and J shed 0 bases, with 10 bases lying between them. CDR1 and CDR2 from the germline V gene are LNHDA and SQIVND (reference sequence). The CDR3 reads CASSSPDGSYEQYF. The DNA of the CDR3 is TGTGCCAGTAGTAGCCCGGACGGCTCCTACGAGCAGTACTTC.

This clone was picked up many times. V is TRBV27 and J is TRBJ1-1; 7 nucleotides line up with TRBD1. With 5 bases clipped from V and 8 bases from J, the junction kept 5 bases outside the gene matches. Germline CDR1 reads MNHEY; CDR2 reads SMNVEV (reference sequence). CDR3 length equals 12 residues. CDR3 DNA: TGTGCCAGCAGTCTCCGACAGGGAGAAGCTTTCTTT. It encodes CASSLRQGEAFF.

The chain links TRBV20-1 to TRBJ2-3; no clear D gene. CDR3 length equals 14 residues. The V gene lost 6 bases and the J gene lost 0 bases, with 13 bases spanning the gap. From germline, CDR1 is DFQATT and CDR2 SNEGSKA (reference sequence). The CDR3 nucleotides read TGCAGTGCGCCCAATGCGGCTAGCACAGATACGCAGTATTTT. Amino acids: CSAPNAASTDTQYF.

In DNA form, the CDR3 reads TGTGCCAGCAGTTTAGGCTATTTGAACTATGGCTACACCTTC. Translated, it gives CASSLGYLNYGYTF. The V gene is TRBV12-3 or TRBV12-4, the J gene TRBJ1-2; D not certain. V gave up 1 base and J gave up 2 bases, with 8 bases separating them. The CDR3 spans 14 residues.

The sample holds one count of this clone. This sequence joins TRBV5-5 and TRBJ2-3; D may be TRBD1 (6 bases). This CDR3 has 15 residues. V lost 3 bases and J lost 0, with 11 bases in between. CDR1 and CDR2 from the germline V gene are SGHKS and YYEKEE (reference sequence). CDR3 nucleotides: TGTGCCAGCAGCTCCGGACAGACAAGCACAGATACGCAGTATTTT. It translates to CASSSGQTSTDTQYF.

This sequence joins TRBV3-1 and TRBJ2-3, with D unresolved. Trimming left V 0 bases short and J 4 bases short, with 11 bases between. Per the germline V gene, CDR1 is LGHDT and CDR2 is YNNKEL (reference sequence). The CDR3 loop spans 15 amino acids. This CDR3 is CASSQESSRADTQYF. CDR3 coding DNA: TGTGCCAGCAGCCAAGAGTCGTCTCGGGCAGATACGCAGTATTTT.

As regards this clone: Because the CDR3 is missing its conserved closing phenylalanine or tryptophan, this is likely a read error. The V gene is TRBV5-1, the J gene TRBJ2-3; 14 bases fit TRBD2. From germline, CDR1 is SGHRS and CDR2 YFSETQ. The J segment lost 0 bases and the V segment lost 0 bases, leaving 0 bases of the junction unmatched. The CDR3 totals 17 residues. CDR3 in DNA: TGCGCCAGCAGCTTGGGGACTAGCGGGGGGAGCACAGATACGCAGTATTCT. It translates to CASSLGTSGGSTDTQYS.